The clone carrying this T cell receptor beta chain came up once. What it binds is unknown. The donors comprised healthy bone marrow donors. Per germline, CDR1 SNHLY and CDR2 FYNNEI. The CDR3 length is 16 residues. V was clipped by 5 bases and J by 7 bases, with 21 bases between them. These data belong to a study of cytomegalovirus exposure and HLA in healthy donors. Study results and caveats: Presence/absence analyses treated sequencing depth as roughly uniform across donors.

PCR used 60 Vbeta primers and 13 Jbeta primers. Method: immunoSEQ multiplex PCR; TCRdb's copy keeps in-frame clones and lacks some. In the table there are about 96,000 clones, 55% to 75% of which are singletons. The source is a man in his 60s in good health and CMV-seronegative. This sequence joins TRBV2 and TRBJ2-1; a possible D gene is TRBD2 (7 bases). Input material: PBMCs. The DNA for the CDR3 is TGTGCCAGCAGTCTGAGCGCACAGGGAGGGGGGAATGAGCAGTTCTTC. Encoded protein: CASSLSAQGGGNEQFF.